These T cell receptor beta chains were read from a single sample in a study of identical twins. TCRdb fed the 5' RACE reads into MiXCR, producing one record per CDR3 protein. The profile shows about 250,000 distinct CDR3 sequences, over 12% of them singletons. The sequenced material came from memory (CD45RO+) T cells sorted from blood. The receptor set was obtained from a young woman in good health. Each CDR3 is given with its conserved first and last residue. A D gene is named only where the DNA matches it firmly. Clone size is shown for a subset of rows, as once, few, many or a class of expanded clone.

>few|TRBV20-1|TRBJ2-1|.
TGCAGTGCTACCCGAGGAGGAGCCTACTCCTACAATGAGCAGTTCTTC
CSATRGGAYSYNEQFF
>many|TRBV20-1|TRBJ2-2|.
TGCAGTGCTTCGAGTGGGGGAGCCGGGGAGCTGTTTTTT
CSASSGGAGELFF
>few|TRBV12-3/TRBV12-4|TRBJ2-7|.
TGTGCCAGCAGCCGTACTAGCCCTCCCAAACAATTCGAGCAGTACTTC
CASSRTSPPKQFEQYF
>few|TRBV7-2|TRBJ2-7|TRBD1
TGTGCCAGCAGCTCAGGGACAGGGGGCCTCGAGCAGTACTTC
CASSSGTGGLEQYF
>many|TRBV7-3|TRBJ1-1|.
TGTGCCAGCAGCTTAAAGGGCCTGAACACTGAAGCTTTCTTT
CASSLKGLNTEAFF
>few|TRBV6-2/TRBV6-3|TRBJ1-5|TRBD1
TGTGCCAGCAGACTCTACAGGGGGCTGGGTCAGCCCCAGCATTTT
CASRLYRGLGQPQHF
>few|TRBV12-3/TRBV12-4|TRBJ2-1|.
TGTGCCAGCAGGGCAACAGGGAACAATGAGCAGTTCTTC
CASRATGNNEQFF
>.|TRBV7-9|TRBJ2-7|TRBD1
TGTGCCAGCAGCATACCGGGACAGGGAGGCGAGCAGTACTTC
CASSIPGQGGEQYF
>many|TRBV2|TRBJ1-2|.
TGTGCCAGCTCCGACAGGCTGGGCTATGGCTACACCTTC
CASSDRLGYGYTF
>few|TRBV20-1|TRBJ2-3|.
TGCAGTGCTCTACGTTCTGGGGGCGTAACAGATACGCAGTATTTT
CSALRSGGVTDTQYF
>few|TRBV28|TRBJ1-5|.
TGTGCCAGCAGTTCCTCCCGGCAGCTAGCTCAGCCCCAGCATTTT
CASSSSRQLAQPQHF
>few|TRBV24-1|TRBJ2-2|.
TGTGCCACCACCCCACCGTCCGGGGAGCTGTTTTTT
CATTPPSGELFF
>.|TRBV5-1|TRBJ1-2|.
TGCGCCAGCAGCCCCGAGGACAGCCGCTATGGCTACACCTTC
CASSPEDSRYGYTF
>few|TRBV21-1|TRBJ1-2|.
TGTGCCAGCAGCACCCCAATGGGGCGGACGGGACCTAGAACTAGGGGCTACACCTTC
CASSTPMGRTGPRTRGYTF
>many|TRBV29-1|TRBJ1-2|.
TGCAGCGTTGGGGACCCTACCGGGACCGCATTCTATGGCTACACCTTC
CSVGDPTGTAFYGYTF
>.|TRBV7-6|TRBJ2-6|.
TGTGCCAGCAGCTTAAGGCTAGACGGGAGCCCTGGGGCCAACGTCCTGACTTTC
CASSLRLDGSPGANVLTF
>many|TRBV12-3/TRBV12-4|TRBJ2-3|TRBD2
TGTGCCAGCAGTTTCGGACTAGGGATCACAGATACGCAGTATTTT
CASSFGLGITDTQYF